This TCR beta chain originates from a study of blood T cell repertoires in COVID-19. Profiling relied on immunoSEQ multiplex PCR, and the TCRdb table lists in-frame clones only, not all of them. The sample lists roughly 250,000 clones, about 89% occurring once. CDR3 length: 16 residues. From germline, CDR1 is MGHRA and CDR2 YSYEKL. The trim removed 5 bases at V and 3 bases at J, leaving 13 bases unmatched. The chain recombines TRBV4-1 with TRBJ2-7; 7 positions agree with TRBD1. The sequenced sample was peripheral blood. The sequence was collected from a man in his thirties or forties with acute or convalescent COVID-19. CDR3 residues: CASSATEEGARYEQYF. CDR3 DNA: TGCGCCAGCAGCGCCACCGAAGAGGGGGCTCGCTACGAGCAGTACTTC.